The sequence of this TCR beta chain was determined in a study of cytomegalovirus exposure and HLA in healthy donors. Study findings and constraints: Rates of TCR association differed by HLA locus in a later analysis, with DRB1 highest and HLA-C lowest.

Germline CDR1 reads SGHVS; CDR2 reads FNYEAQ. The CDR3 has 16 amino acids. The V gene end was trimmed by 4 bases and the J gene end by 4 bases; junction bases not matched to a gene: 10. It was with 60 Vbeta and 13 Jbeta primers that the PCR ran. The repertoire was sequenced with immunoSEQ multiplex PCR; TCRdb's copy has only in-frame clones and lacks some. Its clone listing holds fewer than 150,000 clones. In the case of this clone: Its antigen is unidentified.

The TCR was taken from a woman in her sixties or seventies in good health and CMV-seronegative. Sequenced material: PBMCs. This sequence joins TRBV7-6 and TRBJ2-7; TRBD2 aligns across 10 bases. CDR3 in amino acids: CASSSIGLAVGYEQYF. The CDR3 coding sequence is TGTGCCAGCAGCTCGATCGGACTAGCGGTTGGGTACGAGCAGTACTTC. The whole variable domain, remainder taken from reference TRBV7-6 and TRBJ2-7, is GAGVSQSPRYKVTKRGQDVALRCDPISGHVSLYWYRQALGQGPEFLTYFNYEAQQDKSGLPNDRFSAERPEGSISTLTIQRTEQRDSAMYRCASSSIGLAVGYEQYFGPGTRLTVT.